The rows below give T cell receptor beta chains drawn from one sample of a study of blood T cell repertoires in COVID-19. TCRdb's table, derived via immunoSEQ multiplex PCR, lists solely in-frame clones and lacks some. Among approximately 100,000 clones, around 87% were seen once, and the ten largest hold approximately 10%. Source material: peripheral blood. These receptors all stem from a young woman with acute or convalescent COVID-19. The conserved cysteine and the conserved F or W are not part of the CDR3 here. The order of the fields is J gene, V gene, CDR3 protein.

>TRBJ1-6|TRBV7-9
ASSSAVQGSGSPLH
>TRBJ1-6|TRBV4-1
ASTTLGANSPLH
>TRBJ1-3|TRBV11-3
ASSLEGHGAIRTIY
>TRBJ2-7|TRBV13
ASSLGDRGPPYEQY
>TRBJ2-2|TRBV6-5
ASSQLQVSGELF
>TRBJ2-3|TRBV28
ASSWRGPRDTQY
>TRBJ1-5|TRBV7-9
ASSRSGGNQPQH
>TRBJ1-1|TRBV6-4
ASSDDGDTEAF
>TRBJ1-5|TRBV19
ASKDSPGGNQPQH
>TRBJ2-7|TRBV6-5
ASATGLYEQY
>TRBJ1-1|TRBV5-1
ASRHGPGLMNTEAF
>TRBJ1-1|TRBV7-2
ASSPVGTAATEAF
>TRBJ1-6|TRBV9
ASSVDSVQGACSYNSPLH
>TRBJ1-1|TRBV9
ASSTSWSGEAF
>TRBJ1-4|TRBV3-1/TRBV3-2
ASSDTGGSNEKLF
>TRBJ2-7|TRBV5-1
ASSFRAGEVYEQY
>TRBJ1-5|TRBV27
ASSLEGVGNQPQH
>TRBJ2-7|TRBV3-1/TRBV3-2
ASSPPVGGSYEQY
>TRBJ2-7|TRBV11-3
ASSPGQNYEQY
>TRBJ2-7|TRBV28
ASRPTRLLEQY
>TRBJ1-5|TRBV6-5
ASRPLMGAGQPQH
>TRBJ1-5|TRBV30
AWSAQANQPQH
>TRBJ2-3|TRBV12-5
ASGPGLPTDTQY
>TRBJ1-6|TRBV28
ASSFSQGALPLH
>TRBJ1-1|TRBV5-1
ASSLWTNKDTEAF
>TRBJ2-1|TRBV2
ASRGASGGLVVRF
>TRBJ1-5|TRBV19
ASSASGTGISTQH
>TRBJ1-1|TRBV4-1
ASSQDRKLNEAF
>TRBJ2-4|TRBV2
ASKGTGSGLQY
>TRBJ2-4|TRBV7-9
ASSFDRGDIQY
>TRBJ1-5|TRBV11-2
ASSLDRGQPQH
>TRBJ1-5|TRBV5-6
ASTFGGILGNQPQH
>TRBJ1-1|TRBV3-1/TRBV3-2
ASSPQVGITEAF
>TRBJ2-2|TRBV3-1/TRBV3-2
ASSPRGQNHGGELF
>TRBJ2-7|TRBV27
ASSSLGGSPGGYEQY
>TRBJ1-4|TRBV5-1
ASSRDRTNEKLF
>TRBJ2-2|TRBV5-1
ASSLVAGNTGELF
>TRBJ2-3|TRBV5-1
ASSDREADTQY
>TRBJ2-4|TRBV5-1
ASSLEGGEDIQY
>TRBJ1-2|TRBV27
ASSLEPGLNYGYT
>TRBJ2-3|TRBV7-3
ASSLGAGTDTQY
>TRBJ2-3|TRBV10-1
ASSVTPTDTQY
>TRBJ2-3|TRBV24-1
ATSPRTYTDTQY
>TRBJ1-2|TRBV28
ASTVDNYGYT
>TRBJ2-7|TRBV1
TSSQIVAGGAYEQY
>TRBJ1-5|TRBV19
ASSITGGSNQPQH
>TRBJ1-2|TRBV19
ASSGLEGDYGYT
>TRBJ2-2|TRBV4-1
ASSQGASGSTGELF
>TRBJ1-4|TRBV18
ASRGMQNEKLF
>TRBJ1-2|TRBV28
AVDRQGRTYT
>TRBJ2-7|TRBV11-3
ASSLLYPSHEQY
>TRBJ2-2|TRBV9
ASSPTGTSGHTGELF
>TRBJ2-7|TRBV7-3
ASSLQTGDEQY
>TRBJ2-1|TRBV4-1
ASSRTTSGGLGEQF